This is a list of T cell receptor beta chains from one sample in a study of T cell repertoires in cytomegalovirus infection. The antigens of these receptors remain unknown. TCRdb fed the reads into MiXCR, producing one record per CDR3 protein. This sample has around 300,000 distinct CDR3 sequences, with under 25% found just once. The sequenced sample was cultured PBMCs, obtained from culture after CMV antigen stimulation. These receptors were collected from a human donor in good health (CMV status not recorded). Some clones in this sample may be carry-over from other donors' samples. The CDR3 runs from the conserved cysteine through the conserved F or W. Each record gives: clone size, D gene, V gene, J gene, CDR3 DNA, CDR3 protein. D genes are given only for firm matches. Where a row states a size, it is once, few, many or the class of an expanded clone; other rows omit it.

-	-	TRBV30	TRBJ1-2	TGTGCCTGGAGTTCTAACTATGGCTACACCTTC	CAWSSNYGYTF
once	-	TRBV28	TRBJ1-1	TGTGCCAGCAGTTCGTCGAACAGGGAAACTTTCTTT	CASSSSNRETFF
-	TRBD2	TRBV20-1	TRBJ2-7	TGCAGTGCTAGACCCCCCAGACTAGCGGGAGGGGAGCAGTACTTC	CSARPPRLAGGEQYF
-	-	TRBV6-2/TRBV6-3	TRBJ2-2	TGTGCCAGCAGTTACGGGGGGACTGGCACCGGGGAGCTGTTTTTT	CASSYGGTGTGELFF
-	-	TRBV6-5	TRBJ1-1	TGTGCCAGCAGGGCAGGGAACACTGAAGCTTTCTTT	CASRAGNTEAFF
many	TRBD2	TRBV7-8	TRBJ2-1	TGTGCCAGCAGAACGGGACTAGCGGGAATAGGCAATGAGCAGTTCTTC	CASRTGLAGIGNEQFF
many	-	TRBV7-6	TRBJ2-5	TGTGCCAGCAGCTTATTACCGGGACAATCGGACCAAGAGACCCAGTACTTC	CASSLLPGQSDQETQYF
few	TRBD1	TRBV12-3/TRBV12-4	TRBJ1-5	TGTGCCAGCAGTCCATACAGGGGAAGGAATCAGCCCCAGCATTTT	CASSPYRGRNQPQHF
many	-	TRBV7-2	TRBJ1-4	TGTGCCAGCAGCTTTGCAGGAGAAAAACTGTTTTTT	CASSFAGEKLFF
many	TRBD2	TRBV6-5	TRBJ2-3	TGTGCCAGCAGTTACTCGAATCTCCTAGCGGGAGTAGGCGATACGCAGTATTTT	CASSYSNLLAGVGDTQYF
many	-	TRBV12-3/TRBV12-4	TRBJ1-4	TGTGCCAGCAGTTTGAGGGTTAATGAAAAACTGTTTTTT	CASSLRVNEKLFF
-	-	TRBV7-2	TRBJ2-1	TGTGCCAGCAGCGCACGCAGGGGTCCGCTAGGTTATGAGCAGTTCTTC	CASSARRGPLGYEQFF
-	TRBD1	TRBV28	TRBJ2-1	TGTGCCAGCGGACTTACCGGGACAGGGGGCGGTGAGCAGTTCTTC	CASGLTGTGGGEQFF
many	-	TRBV7-2	TRBJ2-1	TGTGCCAGCAGCTTAGCGCGGACACGGGTCGACAATGAGCAGTTCTTC	CASSLARTRVDNEQFF
few	TRBD2	TRBV2	TRBJ2-1	TGTGCCAGCAGTAAATCATTTAGCGGGAGGGCCATTGAGCAGTTCTTC	CASSKSFSGRAIEQFF
many	-	TRBV11-2	TRBJ2-5	TGTGCCAGCAGCTCCCTAATGGGGCTAGCCGGTGAGGAGACCCAGTACTTC	CASSSLMGLAGEETQYF
few	-	TRBV6-5	TRBJ1-2	TGTGCCAGCAGGGACTCAGCTAACTATGGCTACACCTTC	CASRDSANYGYTF
many	-	TRBV28	TRBJ2-1	TGTGCCAGCATCTCCGGGCAGGACGCAGGTGAGCAGTTCTTC	CASISGQDAGEQFF
few	-	TRBV7-9	TRBJ1-6	TGTGCCAGCAGCTCTCAGCGAACGAAGCGATTTCGATATAATTCACCCCTCCACTTT	CASSSQRTKRFRYNSPLHF
many	-	TRBV7-9	TRBJ2-7	TGTGCCAGCAGCTCTCTAACGGGACAAATATACGAGCAGTACTTC	CASSSLTGQIYEQYF
-	-	TRBV10-3	TRBJ1-2	TGTGCCACGGCAGGCGACGAGGGACACACCTTC	CATAGDEGHTF
many	-	TRBV12-3/TRBV12-4	TRBJ2-6	TGTGCCAGCAGTTTAAATGGGGGAGCCAACGTCCTGACTTTC	CASSLNGGANVLTF
many	-	TRBV7-6	TRBJ2-6	TGTGCCAGCCGGGTACAGGGAGGGGACTCTGGGGCCAACGTCCTGACTTTC	CASRVQGGDSGANVLTF
few	-	TRBV7-6	TRBJ2-3	TGTGCCACCAGGCAAGGGGGTAGGGGCACAGATACGCAGTATTTT	CATRQGGRGTDTQYF
-	TRBD1	TRBV5-4	TRBJ1-2	TGTGCCAGCAGCCCGACGGACAGGGTTTCGTACTATGGCTACACCTTC	CASSPTDRVSYYGYTF
-	TRBD2	TRBV6-6	TRBJ2-7	TGTGCCAGCAGTCCCGCGAAAGGACTAGCGTTCTCCTACGAGCAGTACTTC	CASSPAKGLAFSYEQYF
many	-	TRBV7-2	TRBJ2-5	TGTGCCAGCAGCCTAACCCCCCCCGGGGCTGGGCAAGAGACCCAGTACTTC	CASSLTPPGAGQETQYF
few	TRBD2	TRBV6-2/TRBV6-3	TRBJ2-2	TGTGCCAGCAGTTCTCGTAGCGGGAGGGCCAGTCGTTCGGTGACCGGGGAGCTGTTTTTT	CASSSRSGRASRSVTGELFF